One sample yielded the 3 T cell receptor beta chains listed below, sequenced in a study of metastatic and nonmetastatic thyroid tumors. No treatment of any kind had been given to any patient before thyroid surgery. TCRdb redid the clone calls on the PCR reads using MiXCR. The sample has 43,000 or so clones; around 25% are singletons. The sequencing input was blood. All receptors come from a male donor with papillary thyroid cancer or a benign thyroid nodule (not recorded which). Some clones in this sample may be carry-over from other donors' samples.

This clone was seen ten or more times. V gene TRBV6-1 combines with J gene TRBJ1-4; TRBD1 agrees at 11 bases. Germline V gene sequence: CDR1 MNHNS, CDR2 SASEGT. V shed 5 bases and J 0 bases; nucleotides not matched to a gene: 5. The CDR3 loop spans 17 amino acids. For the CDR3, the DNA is TGTGCCAGCAGTACTACGGGACAGGGGGCAACTAATGAAAAACTGTTTTTT. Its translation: CASSTTGQGATNEKLFF.

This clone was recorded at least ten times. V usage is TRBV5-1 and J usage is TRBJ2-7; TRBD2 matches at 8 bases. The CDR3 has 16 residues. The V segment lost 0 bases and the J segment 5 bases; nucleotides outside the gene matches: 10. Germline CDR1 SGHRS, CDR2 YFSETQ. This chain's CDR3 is CASSLVATGGPDEQYF. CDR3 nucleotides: TGCGCCAGCAGCTTGGTTGCGACGGGAGGGCCGGACGAGCAGTACTTC.

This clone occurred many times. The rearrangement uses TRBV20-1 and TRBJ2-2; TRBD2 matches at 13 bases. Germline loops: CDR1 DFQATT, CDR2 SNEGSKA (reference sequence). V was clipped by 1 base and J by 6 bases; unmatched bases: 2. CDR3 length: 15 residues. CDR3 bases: TGCAGTGCTAGAGGGACTAGCGGGAGCCCCGGGGAGCTGTTTTTT. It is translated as CSARGTSGSPGELFF.